This TCR beta chain was found in a study of vaccination and CD4 T cells after COVID-19. Broader study findings: The median number of SARS-CoV-2-reactive clonotypes increased from approximately 21 to 40, a change that did not reach significance.

About this clonotype: Its matching antigen is unknown.

Once obtained from cultured CD4+ T cells, the DNA was sequenced using the Oncomine TCR Beta short-read assay. Each CDR3 protein gets one entry after TCRdb re-called the PCR reads with MiXCR. Among several thousand distinct CDR3 sequences, roughly 60% were seen once, and the ten largest hold 20% to 25%. Regarding treatment: approximately 9-day PBMC culture with coronavirus spike peptide pools or control peptides (ViraFEST assay). After around ten days of culture, CD4+ T cells were negatively selected. The CDR3 is 14 amino acids. Germline-derived CDR1 and CDR2 are DFQATT and SNEGSKA (reference sequence). V lost 1 base and J 3 bases, leaving 11 bases between the germline ends.

The chain uses TRBV20-1 and TRBJ2-3; D remains unclear. The sequence derives from a human donor who had recovered from COVID-19. The sequencing sample was made of CD4+ T cells from blood, cultured in vitro. DNA of the CDR3: TGCAGTGCTAGAGGAATAAGCTGGACAGATACGCAGTATTTT. It is translated as CSARGISWTDTQYF.